Reported below is one T cell receptor (beta chain). Profiling relied on immunoSEQ multiplex PCR, and the TCRdb table lists in-frame clones only, not all of them. The sample records 180,000 or so clones, over 80% being singletons. The data stem from a study of blood T cell repertoires in COVID-19. V lost 0 bases, J lost 7 bases, and 12 bases lay in between. The CDR3 has 14 residues. Germline CDR1 and CDR2: MNHEY and SVGAGI. The sequenced material came from PBMCs or T cells enriched from blood (not recorded which). V and J are TRBV6-5 and TRBJ1-2; tentatively, D is TRBD1 (5 bases). The clonotype was recovered from a woman aged 60-70 years who had recovered from COVID-19. CDR3 loop: CASSYSRGEGGYTF. Here the CDR3 DNA reads TGTGCCAGCAGTTACTCGAGAGGGGAGGGTGGCTACACCTTC.